The text below deals with one T cell receptor beta chain. These data belong to a study of regulatory T cells in long-lasting Graves disease. Both iRepertoire HTBI primers and Arm-PCR of CDR3 regions were used to build the TCR beta libraries. Original handling: From all samples, identification returned 13 to 15 TRBJ and 60 to 80 TRBV segments. TCRdb itself ran the multiplex PCR reads through MiXCR, one entry per CDR3 protein. TCRdb's processing, not the study's, gives the V and J calls here. Of fewer than 600,000 distinct CDR3 sequences listed, approximately 23% were seen once; the top ten hold about 12%. The time point is: persistent/refractory GD, antithyroid drugs over 5 years with positive TRAb. PBMC RNA was the source of the TCR library. American Thyroid Association guidelines defined Graves' disease diagnosis. The CDR3 totals 13 residues. Trimming cost V 3 bases and J 3 bases, with 7 bases left between them.

This receptor was taken from a female donor with Graves disease. J is TRBJ2-3 and V is TRBV12-3 or TRBV12-4; the D is unclear. Sequences were derived from peripheral blood mononuclear cells (PBMCs), sampled when the disease was refractory, from a patient treated with antithyroid drugs. As DNA, the CDR3 is TGTGCCAGCAGTTTTCCAGAGACAGATACGCAGTATTTT. It encodes CASSFPETDTQYF.